The 6 T cell receptor beta chains listed next were all sequenced from one sample in a study of STAT3 mutations in large granular lymphocyte leukemia. Points from the study as a whole: In T-cell large granular lymphocyte leukemia, about half of patients showed multiple immunodominant subclonotypes.

The data were produced by immunoSEQ multiplex PCR, yet TCRdb's version contains in-frame clones alone and is incomplete. This repertoire shows 35,000 to 40,000 clones, nearly 90% found once; its top ten account for roughly 0.4%. The antigens for these receptors are not known. Sequencing was performed on PBMCs. All receptors derive from a human donor with T large granular lymphocyte leukemia. Some clones in this sample may be carry-over from other donors' samples.

J is TRBJ1-2 and V is TRBV7-6, with 10 bases aligning to TRBD1. Germline-derived CDR1 and CDR2 are SGHVS and FNYEAQ. This CDR3 region has 15 residues. The V segment lost 5 bases and the J segment 6 bases; nucleotides outside the gene matches: 9. Here the CDR3 reads CASSRDRGKEDGYTF. The DNA for the CDR3 is TGTGCCAGCAGCCGGGACAGGGGTAAAGAGGATGGCTACACCTTC.

The gene calls are TRBV11-2 and TRBJ1-6, with D possibly TRBD1 on 5 matching bases. Germline values: CDR1 SGHAT, CDR2 FQNNGV. The CDR3 length is 15 residues. Trimming took 1 base from V and 9 from J, leaving 13 bases between them. Here the CDR3 reads CASSLGARVSSPLHF. The DNA of the CDR3 is TGTGCCAGCAGCTTAGGGGCCAGGGTTTCTTCACCCCTCCACTTT.

The rearrangement links TRBV13 to TRBJ2-3; D is uncertain. CDR1 is PRHDT, CDR2 FYEKMQ, per germline (reference sequence). V shed 6 bases and J shed 6 bases, with 10 bases lying between them. This CDR3 spans 12 amino acids. The CDR3 is CASSRRTDTQYF. CDR3 coding DNA: TGTGCCAGCAGTCGCCGGACGGATACGCAGTATTTT. Variable domain in full (rest from reference TRBV13 and TRBJ2-3): AAGVIQSPRHLIKEKRETATLKCYPIPRHDTVYWYQQGPGQDPQFLISFYEKMQSDKGSIPDRFSAQQFSDYHSELNMSSLELGDSALYFCASSRRTDTQYFGPGTRLTVL.

CDR3 residues: CASSVTTSGNSYEQYV. The CDR3 region has the DNA TGTGCCAGCAGTGTAACGACTAGCGGGAACTCCTACGAGCAGTACGTC. The chain recombines TRBV6-1 with TRBJ2-7; TRBD2 matches at 11 bases. The CDR3 runs to 16 residues. CDR1 and CDR2 (germline): MNHNS, SASEGT. V lost 4 bases to trimming and J lost 0 bases; unmatched junction nucleotides: 5.

This chain uses TRBV5-1 with TRBJ1-1; D uncertain. The CDR3 totals 13 residues. Germline CDR1 reads SGHRS; CDR2 reads YFSETQ. Deletions cut 1 base from V and 1 base from J, with 5 bases between. As DNA, the CDR3 is TGCGCCAGCAGCTTGATAGGGAACACTGAAGCTTTCTTT. This translates into CASSLIGNTEAFF.

The V gene is TRBV18, the J gene TRBJ1-5; D might be TRBD1 (5 bases). The CDR3 runs 14 residues. Germline V CDR1 and CDR2: KGHSH, LQKENI. Trimming shortened V by 2 bases and J by 5 bases, and 10 bases separated the two germline ends. The CDR3 DNA is TGTGCCAGCTCACCAGGGACGGTCGATCAGCCCCAGCATTTT. As protein: CASSPGTVDQPQHF.